The rows below give T cell receptor beta chains drawn from one sample of a study of blood T cell repertoires in COVID-19. TCRdb's copy holds only in-frame clones and misses some; the assay was immunoSEQ multiplex PCR. The sample shows around 88,000 clones, roughly 80% of them seen only once. Sequencing used peripheral blood. Source of these receptors: an elderly woman with acute or convalescent COVID-19. Each CDR3 is given with its conserved first and last residue. The D gene is left open where the match is weak.

J gene,V gene,CDR3 length,D gene,CDR3 protein
TRBJ1-1,TRBV5-1,16,TRBD1,CASSLRTGMGDTEAFF
TRBJ1-2,TRBV7-2,13,NA,CASSLAGRDKYDF
TRBJ2-2,TRBV15,13,TRBD1,CAARDRDSGELFF
TRBJ1-2,TRBV10-3,11,NA,CAISPGYGYTF
TRBJ2-5,TRBV5-6,13,TRBD1,CASSLGQGGTQYF
TRBJ2-3,TRBV29-1,14,TRBD1,CSVSSGGGTDTQYF
TRBJ2-3,TRBV19,14,TRBD1,CASSFGDRADTQYF
TRBJ2-1,TRBV6-5,14,TRBD1,CASKRDRVRNEQFF
TRBJ1-5,TRBV5-5,16,TRBD1,CASSLLTGGRGQPQHF
TRBJ1-2,TRBV5-4,17,TRBD1,CASSSPARQGPNYGYTF
TRBJ1-2,TRBV21-1,14,NA,CASSKVRQPYGYTF
TRBJ1-1,TRBV4-3,16,TRBD1,CASSHGTGLMNTEAFF
TRBJ1-2,TRBV7-2,12,TRBD1,CASSRDSYGYTF
TRBJ2-3,TRBV7-2,14,NA,CASSYGTKTDTQYF
TRBJ2-3,TRBV6-5,15,NA,CASSYSNRGGDTQYF
TRBJ1-1,TRBV6-5,12,NA,CASSGINTEAFF
TRBJ1-1,TRBV28,9,NA,CATGAEAFF
TRBJ1-2,TRBV6-6,15,TRBD1,CASSYEGDSPYGYTF
TRBJ2-1,TRBV24-1,14,TRBD1,CATSPGTAYNEQFF
TRBJ1-1,TRBV30,14,TRBD1,CAWRPQGKNTEAFF
TRBJ1-2,TRBV6-5,13,NA,CASSPSADYGYTF
TRBJ1-3,TRBV15,19,TRBD1,CATSRDSRTGLLTGNTIYF
TRBJ1-1,TRBV5-4,14,NA,CASSWEGGNTEAFF
TRBJ2-5,TRBV3-1/TRBV3-2,18,NA,CASSQLTTGARGRETQYF
TRBJ2-2,TRBV14,15,NA,CASSKRDSYTGELFF
TRBJ2-2,TRBV7-9,15,NA,CASSFSGLDTGELFF
TRBJ1-1,TRBV14,15,TRBD1,CASSQLGQGNGEAFF
TRBJ1-2,TRBV19,18,NA,CASHPRSNRAYSNYGYTF
TRBJ2-3,TRBV7-2,17,NA,CASSLSWVTASTDTQYF
TRBJ1-5,TRBV24-1,14,TRBD1,CATSARGGNQPQHF
TRBJ2-1,TRBV28,13,NA,CASSKEPRGEQFF
TRBJ1-6,TRBV2,13,NA,CASSGQESSPLHF
TRBJ1-2,TRBV13,14,NA,CASSSTDTNYGYTF
TRBJ1-3,TRBV5-1,14,NA,CASSLDIRGNTIYF
TRBJ1-5,TRBV5-1,15,NA,CASSLEGAYNQPQHF
TRBJ1-5,TRBV6-5,13,NA,CASKSAINQPQHF
TRBJ1-6,TRBV9,14,NA,CASSVGPDNSPLHF
TRBJ1-2,TRBV28,15,TRBD1,CASTQGQAPNYGYTF
TRBJ2-7,TRBV2,15,TRBD2,CASSVSGVSSYEQYF
TRBJ1-5,TRBV5-1,15,NA,CASSLGPGGNQPQHF
TRBJ2-7,TRBV7-8,13,TRBD1,CASTLDRVDEQYF
TRBJ1-4,TRBV7-9,15,TRBD1,CASSVTGTGNEKLFF
TRBJ2-5,TRBV19,17,TRBD2,CASSVGLAGGPQETQYF
TRBJ1-4,TRBV5-1,13,NA,CASNLGGNEKLFF
TRBJ1-5,TRBV20-1,10,NA,CSARSEPQHF
TRBJ1-6,TRBV5-1,15,TRBD1,CASSYRTGDNSPLHF
TRBJ2-6,TRBV18,20,NA,CASSPVPPGLPASGANVLTF
TRBJ1-1,TRBV24-1,15,TRBD1,CATSDSTGGNTEAFF
TRBJ1-3,TRBV7-2,17,NA,CASSNGAYSTFGNTIYF
TRBJ1-5,TRBV6-2/TRBV6-3,16,NA,CASTPLGGTGDQPQHF
TRBJ1-2,TRBV7-9,14,TRBD1,CASSGGTDPYGYTF
TRBJ1-5,TRBV12-3/TRBV12-4,13,TRBD1,CASNDRGGQPQHF
TRBJ2-3,TRBV6-2/TRBV6-3,15,NA,CASSLEGEGTDTQYF
TRBJ1-1,TRBV5-1,15,TRBD1,CASSTGTGRNTEAFF
TRBJ2-2,TRBV7-9,14,NA,CASSLEAVAGELFF
TRBJ1-2,TRBV29-1,15,NA,CSVEEQRTANYGYTF
TRBJ1-6,TRBV9,15,NA,CASSVGTGSRGPLHF
TRBJ2-3,TRBV5-1,14,NA,CASSLTGDTDTQYF
TRBJ1-2,TRBV24-1,16,NA,CATSDPAQGPRDGYTF